This T cell receptor (beta chain) was identified during a study of T cells after yellow fever vaccination. Study at large: Fractions containing few cells were prepared with SMART-Seq v4 Ultra Low Input.

TCRdb re-analysed the 5' RACE reads in MiXCR, keeping a single row per CDR3 protein. The table includes 250,000 to 300,000 distinct CDR3 sequences, roughly 5% detected once. Of note for this clonotype: What it binds is unknown.

Notes on the study in general: Clonotypes shared by both compartments, CD4 and CD8, made up a small share.

The CDR3 totals 14 residues. Germline V lookup: CDR1 MNHEY, CDR2 SMNVEV (reference sequence). V shed 5 bases and J shed 1 base, with 11 bases lying between them. The clonotype comes from a young man who received the YFV17D yellow fever vaccine. V is TRBV27 and J is TRBJ2-5, with D perhaps TRBD1 (5 bases). The sample here was CD4+ T cells sorted from PBMCs, taken on the day of the yellow fever booster vaccination. The chain's CDR3 is CASSEAGIQETQYF. The CDR3 nucleotides are TGTGCCAGCAGTGAGGCAGGGATCCAAGAGACCCAGTACTTC.